This T cell receptor (beta chain) derives from a study of blood T cell repertoires in COVID-19. Study-level background: The United States, Italy and Spain provided the acute and convalescent COVID-19 samples. PBMCs, B-cell-depleted T cells, or T cells were the source of the cDNA or gDNA that made up the material.

Losses at the gene ends were 3 bases for V and 4 bases for J; bases not matched to a gene: 8. In germline, CDR1 is MNHNS, CDR2 SASEGT. CDR3 length equals 15 residues. This clone was found a few times. In the study's own analysis: Estimates of nucleated cell counts were drawn from the amplification of reference gene primers. Sequenced by immunoSEQ multiplex PCR; TCRdb stores in-frame clones only, minus some. V, J and clone size derive from that table, while D and trimming were established from the DNA sequence. The sample gives approximately 110,000 clones, 75% to 90% of which show up once; about an eighth is in the top ten.

The chain couples TRBV6-1 to TRBJ1-2, with TRBD1 matching over 7 bases. The sample comprised peripheral blood. The sequence was obtained from a human donor in a cohort sampled during active COVID-19. The CDR3 region is CASSDLQTGSYGYTF. The DNA of the CDR3 is TGTGCCAGCAGTGACCTACAGACAGGGAGCTATGGCTACACCTTC.